These 2 T cell receptor beta chains originate from one sample sequenced in a study of blood T cell repertoires in COVID-19. TCRdb keeps only in-frame clones here, not all; method: immunoSEQ multiplex PCR. The profile covers approximately 96,000 clones, with over 90% appearing a single time and 3.5% to 5% taken by the ten largest. The material sequenced was peripheral blood. The origin of the receptors is a human donor with active COVID-19. The donor label of this sample is uncertain.

This clone was counted a single time. The chain uses TRBV7-9 and TRBJ1-1, with 9 nucleotides matching TRBD1. CDR3 size: 14 residues. The V segment lost 1 base and the J segment 3 bases; nucleotides outside the gene matches: 0. Germline lookup yields CDR1 SEHNR and CDR2 FQNEAQ (reference sequence). The CDR3 DNA follows: TGTGCCAGCAGCTTAGGACAGGGGGACACTGAAGCTTTCTTT. This encodes CASSLGQGDTEAFF.

The chain is built from TRBV30 and TRBJ1-4, with 9 bases aligning to TRBD1. The CDR3 runs 17 residues. Germline V lookup: CDR1 GTSNPN, CDR2 SVGIG (reference sequence). Trimming removed 3 bases from V and 8 bases from J; junction bases left unmatched: 16. This chain's CDR3 is CAWSPRAPDRGEEKLFF. In DNA form, the CDR3 reads TGTGCCTGGAGCCCCAGGGCCCCGGACAGGGGAGAGGAAAAACTGTTTTTT.